Described below is a single TCR beta chain sequence and its context. V was pared by 0 bases and J by 2 bases, with 2 bases between. Germline V gene lookup returns CDR1 WSHSY and CDR2 SAAADI. This CDR3 contains 12 residues. The sample originates from a study of CD8+CD57+ T cells in acquired aplastic anemia. Using genomic DNA as the template, TCR beta VDJ and CDR3 profiling was carried out. MiXCR was run by TCRdb on the reads, yielding one entry per CDR3 protein. The sample has around 200,000 distinct CDR3 sequences; roughly half are singletons. The J gene is TRBJ2-7, the V gene TRBV10-2; D unclear. What was sequenced was sorted CD4+, CD8+, or CD8+CD57+ T cells (not recorded which) from PBMCs. The receptor was derived from a human donor in good health, serving as a control. The CDR3 loop is CASSESTYEQYF. In DNA, the CDR3 is TGCGCCAGCAGTGAGTCAACCTACGAGCAGTACTTC.